This T cell receptor beta chain was found in a study of T cells in pancreatic ductal adenocarcinoma (dated by TCRdb to 2016 to 2017). Study-level background: To learn about the adaptive T-cell response arising naturally, investigators profiled where tumor-infiltrating CD8+ T cells, together with suppressive cells, were located within resected pancreatic ductal adenocarcinoma, how abundant they were, and what qualities they showed.

Broader findings and caveats from the paper: Since most pancreatic cancer patients present with inoperable disease, the resected cohort was skewed toward the minority of patients who had early-stage disease. More total productive templates and about 7.2-fold more unique clonotypes were found in blood samples than in tumor samples. Comparisons of clonality between tumor and blood may be biased toward lower diversity because tumors are enriched in CD45RO+ effector T cells rather than naive T cells. T-cell clonality did not differ significantly between tumor and blood, with mean clonality around 0.11 in tumors and less than 0.08 in blood.

Relative to germline, V is missing 7 bases and J is missing 1 base, with 7 bases of the junction outside any gene match. Taken from the germline V gene, the CDR1 and CDR2 loops are MDHEN and SYDVKM. The CDR3, from cysteine to phenylalanine, totals 14 residues. Left in the record is the CDR3 DNA by itself, 42 bases read in frame from the first base. Selected pancreatic ductal adenocarcinoma patients had undergone surgery without neoadjuvant therapy. Peripheral blood was collected in heparin tubes, from which PBMCs were isolated by histopaque density gradient and cryopreserved in around 9.4% DMSO. Genomic DNA was extracted from six or seven PBMC and nine or ten flash-frozen tumor specimens using the DNeasy Blood and Tissue Kit with Proteinase K and RNase treatment. The immunoSEQ hsTCRB kit was used to amplify TCR beta CDR3 regions from genomic DNA. An Illumina HiSeq system was used to carry out high-throughput TRB CDR3 sequencing. Turning to the authors' computational methods: The immunoSEQ software was used to analyze sequencing reads, and nonproductive sequences containing premature stops or frame-shifts were removed. To calculate repertoire clonality, Shannon entropy was normalized by log2 of the number of unique productive sequences, and that value was subtracted from one. The clones in this table, taken by TCRdb from immuneACCESS, are in-frame only. Not every clone is retained; where verified, under half of the shortfall comes from an unresolved V gene, and the cause of the rest is unknown. The V and J calls and clone size are taken from that table; D and trimming were inferred from the DNA. In this sample the table shows tens of thousands of clones, approximately 94% of which occur a single time. The ten most abundant clones make up 2.2% of the sample.

Concerning this clone itself: Its cognate antigen has yet to be identified. Per-nucleotide qualities are absent, and no much larger clonotype sits a single base away.

This receptor chain uses TRBV28 and TRBJ2-7, with TRBD2 matching 7 junction bases. This clonotype originated in a human donor with pancreatic ductal adenocarcinoma. The sample consisted of PBMCs. The CDR3 in this case is CASTLGGSSYEQYF. In nucleotide form, the sequence is TGTGCCAGCACCTTGGGGGGGAGTTCCTACGAGCAGTACTTC.